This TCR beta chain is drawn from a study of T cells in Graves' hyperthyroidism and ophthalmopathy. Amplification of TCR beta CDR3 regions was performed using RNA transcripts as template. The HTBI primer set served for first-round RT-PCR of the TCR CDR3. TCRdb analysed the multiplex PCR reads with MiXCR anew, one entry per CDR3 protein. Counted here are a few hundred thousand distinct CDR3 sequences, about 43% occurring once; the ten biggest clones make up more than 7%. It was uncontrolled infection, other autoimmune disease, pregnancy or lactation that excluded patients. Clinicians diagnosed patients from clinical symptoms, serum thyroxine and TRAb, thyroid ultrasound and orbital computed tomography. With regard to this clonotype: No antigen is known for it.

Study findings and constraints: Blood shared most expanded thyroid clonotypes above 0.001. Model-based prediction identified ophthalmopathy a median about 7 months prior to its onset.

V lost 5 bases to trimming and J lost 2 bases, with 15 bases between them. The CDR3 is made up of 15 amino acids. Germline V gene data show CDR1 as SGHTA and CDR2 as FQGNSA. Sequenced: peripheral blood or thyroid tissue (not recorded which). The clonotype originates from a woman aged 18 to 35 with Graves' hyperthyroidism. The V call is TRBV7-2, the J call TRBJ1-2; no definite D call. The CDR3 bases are TGTGCCAGCAGCCGCCCTTGGGCAGCAAACTATGGCTACACCTTC. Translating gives CASSRPWAANYGYTF.